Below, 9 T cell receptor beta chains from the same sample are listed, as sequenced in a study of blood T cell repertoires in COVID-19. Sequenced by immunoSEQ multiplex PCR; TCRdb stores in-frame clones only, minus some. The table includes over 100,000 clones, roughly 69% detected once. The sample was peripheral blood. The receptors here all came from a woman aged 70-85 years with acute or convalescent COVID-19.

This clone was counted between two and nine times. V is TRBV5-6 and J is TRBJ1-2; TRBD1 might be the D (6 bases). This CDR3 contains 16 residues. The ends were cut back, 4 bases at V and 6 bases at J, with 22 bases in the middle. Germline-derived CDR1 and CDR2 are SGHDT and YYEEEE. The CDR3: CASSPGFQGRRDGYTF. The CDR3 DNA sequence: TGTGCCAGCAGCCCTGGCTTTCAGGGGAGAAGAGATGGCTACACCTTC.

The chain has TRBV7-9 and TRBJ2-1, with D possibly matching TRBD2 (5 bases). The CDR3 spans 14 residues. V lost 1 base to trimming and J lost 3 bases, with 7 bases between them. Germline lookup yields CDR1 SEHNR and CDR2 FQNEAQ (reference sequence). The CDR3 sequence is CASSLERGYNEQFF. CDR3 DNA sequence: TGTGCCAGCAGCTTAGAACGGGGCTACAATGAGCAGTTCTTC.

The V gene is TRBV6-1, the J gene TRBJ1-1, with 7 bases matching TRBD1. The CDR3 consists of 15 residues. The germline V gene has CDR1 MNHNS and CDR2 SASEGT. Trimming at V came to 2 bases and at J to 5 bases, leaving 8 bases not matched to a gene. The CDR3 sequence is CASSERGGWGTEAFF. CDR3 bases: TGTGCCAGCAGTGAACGAGGGGGCTGGGGGACTGAAGCTTTCTTT.

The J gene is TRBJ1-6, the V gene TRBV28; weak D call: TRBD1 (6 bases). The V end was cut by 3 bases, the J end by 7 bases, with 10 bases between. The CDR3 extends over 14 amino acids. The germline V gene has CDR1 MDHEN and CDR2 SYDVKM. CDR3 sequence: CASSLGQANSPLHF. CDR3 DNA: TGTGCCAGCAGTTTGGGACAAGCAAATTCACCCCTCCACTTT.

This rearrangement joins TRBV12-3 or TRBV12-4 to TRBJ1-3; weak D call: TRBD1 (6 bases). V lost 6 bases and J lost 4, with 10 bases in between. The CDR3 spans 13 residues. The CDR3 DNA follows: TGTGCCAGCAGATGGACAGAGGGAAACACCATATATTTT. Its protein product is CASRWTEGNTIYF.

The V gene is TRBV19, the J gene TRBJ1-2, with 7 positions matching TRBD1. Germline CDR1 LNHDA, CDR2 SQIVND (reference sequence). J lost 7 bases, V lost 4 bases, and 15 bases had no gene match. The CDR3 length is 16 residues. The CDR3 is CASSTLSGTATGGYTF. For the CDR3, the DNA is TGTGCCAGTAGTACGCTTTCCGGGACAGCAACAGGTGGCTACACCTTC.

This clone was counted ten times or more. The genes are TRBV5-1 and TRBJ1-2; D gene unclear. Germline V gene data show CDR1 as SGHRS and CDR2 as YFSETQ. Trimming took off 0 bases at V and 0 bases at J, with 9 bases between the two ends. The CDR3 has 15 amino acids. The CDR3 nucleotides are TGCGCCAGCAGCTTGGAGGCCAGCGCTAACTATGGCTACACCTTC. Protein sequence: CASSLEASANYGYTF.

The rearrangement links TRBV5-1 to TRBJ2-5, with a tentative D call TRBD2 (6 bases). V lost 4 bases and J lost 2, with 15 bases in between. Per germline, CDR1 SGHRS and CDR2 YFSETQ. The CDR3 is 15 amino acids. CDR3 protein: CASSMVTGSQETQYF. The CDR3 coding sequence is TGCGCCAGCAGCATGGTCACCGGGAGTCAAGAGACCCAGTACTTC. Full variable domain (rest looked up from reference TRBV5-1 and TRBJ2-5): KAGVTQTPRYLIKTRGQQVTLSCSPISGHRSVSWYQQTPGQGLQFLFEYFSETQRNKGNFPGRFSGRQFSNSRSEMNVSTLELGDSALYLCASSMVTGSQETQYFGPGTRLLVL.

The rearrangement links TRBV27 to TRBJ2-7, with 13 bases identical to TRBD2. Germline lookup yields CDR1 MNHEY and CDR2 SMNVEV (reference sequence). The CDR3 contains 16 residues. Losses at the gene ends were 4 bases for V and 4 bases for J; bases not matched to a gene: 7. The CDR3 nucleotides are TGTGCCAGCAGTTCCCCGGGACTAGCGGGATCTTACGAGCAGTACTTC. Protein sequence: CASSSPGLAGSYEQYF.